The clone carrying this TCR beta chain occurred a few times. Its antigen is as yet unknown. Sample time point: newly diagnosed GD, antithyroid drugs for less than 3 months. From RNA extracted from PBMCs, the TCR library was made. TCR beta libraries were built with iRepertoire HTBI primers and Arm-PCR of CDR3 regions. Via MiXCR, TCRdb re-called the multiplex PCR reads, giving one row per CDR3 protein. This table holds hundreds of thousands of distinct CDR3 sequences, about 15% found once. The data originate from a study of regulatory T cells in long-lasting Graves disease. The V gene end was trimmed by 11 bases and the J gene end by 5 bases; junction bases not matched to a gene: 11. Germline-derived CDR1 and CDR2 are ENHRY and SYGVKD. The CDR3 length is 15 residues. The study, taken as a whole, reports: Newly diagnosed Graves' patients had higher TCR diversity than persistent ones.

The data were also submitted as part of a second study, on T cells in Graves' hyperthyroidism and ophthalmopathy.

The TCR comes from a man aged 18 to 29 with Graves disease. The sample in question was peripheral blood mononuclear cells (PBMCs), obtained at new diagnosis, from a patient treated with antithyroid drugs. The rearrangement links TRBV10-3 to TRBJ2-1; 11 bases match TRBD2. CDR3 coding DNA: TGTGCCTCACGGGGCCCGACTAGCGGGGACAATGAGCAGTTCTTC. Residues: CASRGPTSGDNEQFF.